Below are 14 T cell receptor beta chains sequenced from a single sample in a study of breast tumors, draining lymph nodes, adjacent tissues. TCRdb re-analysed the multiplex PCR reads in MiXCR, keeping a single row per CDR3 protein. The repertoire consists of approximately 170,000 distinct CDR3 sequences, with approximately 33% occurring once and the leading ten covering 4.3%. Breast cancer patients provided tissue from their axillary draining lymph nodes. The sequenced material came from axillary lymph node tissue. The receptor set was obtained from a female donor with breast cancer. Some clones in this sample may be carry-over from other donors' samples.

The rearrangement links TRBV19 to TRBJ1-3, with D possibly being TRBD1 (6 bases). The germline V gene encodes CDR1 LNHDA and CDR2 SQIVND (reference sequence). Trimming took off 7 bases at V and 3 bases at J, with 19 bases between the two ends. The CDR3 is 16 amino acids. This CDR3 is CASTQWGADYGNTIYF. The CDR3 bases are TGTGCCAGTACCCAGTGGGGGGCGGACTATGGAAACACCATATATTTT.

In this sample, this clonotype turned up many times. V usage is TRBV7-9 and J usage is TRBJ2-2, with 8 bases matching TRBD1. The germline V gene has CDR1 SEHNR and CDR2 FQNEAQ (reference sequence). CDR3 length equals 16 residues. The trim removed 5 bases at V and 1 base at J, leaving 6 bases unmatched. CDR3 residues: CASSNRGTGNTGELFF. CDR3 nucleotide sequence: TGTGCCAGCAGCAACAGGGGGACGGGGAACACCGGGGAGCTGTTTTTT.

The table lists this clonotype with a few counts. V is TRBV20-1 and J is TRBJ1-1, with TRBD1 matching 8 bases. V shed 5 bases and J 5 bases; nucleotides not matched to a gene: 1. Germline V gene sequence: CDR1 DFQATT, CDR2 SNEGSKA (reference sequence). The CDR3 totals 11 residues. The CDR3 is CSADRGTEAFF. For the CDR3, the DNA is TGCAGTGCTGACAGGGGAACTGAAGCTTTCTTT.

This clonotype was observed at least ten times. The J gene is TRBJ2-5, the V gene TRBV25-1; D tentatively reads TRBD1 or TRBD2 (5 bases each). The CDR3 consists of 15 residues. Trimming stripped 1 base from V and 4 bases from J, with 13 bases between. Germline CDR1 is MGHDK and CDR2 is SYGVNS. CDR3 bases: TGTGCCAGCAGTGAATTGAGGGGCCCCGGAGAGACCCAGTACTTC. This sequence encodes CASSELRGPGETQYF.

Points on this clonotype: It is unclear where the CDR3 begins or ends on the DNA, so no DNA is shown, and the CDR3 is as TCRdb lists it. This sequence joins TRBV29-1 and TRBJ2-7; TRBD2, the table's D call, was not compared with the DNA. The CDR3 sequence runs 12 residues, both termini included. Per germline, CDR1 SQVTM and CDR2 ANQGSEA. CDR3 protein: CSVRDFGHGAYF.

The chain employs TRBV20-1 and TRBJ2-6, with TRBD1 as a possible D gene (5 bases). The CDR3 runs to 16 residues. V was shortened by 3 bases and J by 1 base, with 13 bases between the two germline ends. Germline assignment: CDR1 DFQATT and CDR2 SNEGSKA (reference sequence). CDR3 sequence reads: CSARRRRESGANVLTF. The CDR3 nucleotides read TGCAGTGCTAGGAGACGCAGGGAATCTGGGGCCAACGTCCTGACTTTC.

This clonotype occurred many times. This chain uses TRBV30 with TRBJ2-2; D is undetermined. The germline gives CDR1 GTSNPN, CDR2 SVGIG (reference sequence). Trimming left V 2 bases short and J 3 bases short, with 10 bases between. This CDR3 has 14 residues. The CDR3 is CAWSKGYDTGELFF. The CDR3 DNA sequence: TGTGCCTGGAGTAAAGGGTACGACACCGGGGAGCTGTTTTTT.

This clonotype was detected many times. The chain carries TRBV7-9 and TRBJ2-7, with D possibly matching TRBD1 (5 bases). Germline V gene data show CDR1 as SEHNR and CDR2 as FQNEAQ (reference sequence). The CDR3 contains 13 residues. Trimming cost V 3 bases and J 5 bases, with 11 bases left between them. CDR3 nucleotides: TGTGCCAGCAGCTTTTCAGGGTTAAACGAGCAGTACTTC. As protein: CASSFSGLNEQYF.

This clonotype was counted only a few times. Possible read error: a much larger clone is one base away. CDR3 DNA sequence: TGCAGTGCTTCAGCGACAGCTAACTATGCCTACACCTTC. Amino acids: CSASATANYAYTF. This rearrangement joins TRBV20-1 to TRBJ1-2; TRBD1 might be the D (5 bases). The CDR3 consists of 13 residues. The germline V gene has CDR1 DFQATT and CDR2 SNEGSKA (reference sequence).

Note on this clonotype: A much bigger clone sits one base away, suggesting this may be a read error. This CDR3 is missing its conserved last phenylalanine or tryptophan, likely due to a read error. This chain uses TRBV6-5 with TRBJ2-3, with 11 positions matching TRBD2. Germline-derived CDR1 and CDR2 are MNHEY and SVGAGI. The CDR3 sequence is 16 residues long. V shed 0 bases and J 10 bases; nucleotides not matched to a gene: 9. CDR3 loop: CASSYSRLGSGRAQYL. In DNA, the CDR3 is TGTGCCAGCAGTTACTCACGATTGGGTAGCGGGAGGGCGCAGTATCTT.

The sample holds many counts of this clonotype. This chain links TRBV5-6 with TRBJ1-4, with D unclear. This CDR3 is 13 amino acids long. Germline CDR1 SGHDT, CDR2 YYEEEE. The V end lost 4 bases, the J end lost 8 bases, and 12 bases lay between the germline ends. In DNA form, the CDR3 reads TGTGCCAGCAGCCGAACCACAACGGAAAAACTGTTTTTT. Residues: CASSRTTTEKLFF.

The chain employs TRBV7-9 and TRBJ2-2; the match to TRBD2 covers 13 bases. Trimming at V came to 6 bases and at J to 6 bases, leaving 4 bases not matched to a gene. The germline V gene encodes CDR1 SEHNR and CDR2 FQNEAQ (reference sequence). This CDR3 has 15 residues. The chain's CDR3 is CASSLGLAGSGELFF. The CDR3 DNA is TGTGCCAGCAGTTTGGGACTAGCGGGATCCGGGGAGCTGTTTTTT.

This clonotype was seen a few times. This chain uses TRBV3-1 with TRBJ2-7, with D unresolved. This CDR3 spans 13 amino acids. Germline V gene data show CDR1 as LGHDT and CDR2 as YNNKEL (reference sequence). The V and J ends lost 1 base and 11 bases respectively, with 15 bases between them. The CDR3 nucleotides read TGTGCCAGCAGCCAAGTCGGGTTCAACCAGAAGTACTTC. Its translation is CASSQVGFNQKYF.

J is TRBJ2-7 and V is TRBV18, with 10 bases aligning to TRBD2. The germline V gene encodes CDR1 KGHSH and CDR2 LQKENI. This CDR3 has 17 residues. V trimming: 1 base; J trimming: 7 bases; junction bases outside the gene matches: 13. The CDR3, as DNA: TGTGCCAGCTCACCACGTTTTATGTCGCTAGCGGGAGCTGAGCAGTACTTC. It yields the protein CASSPRFMSLAGAEQYF. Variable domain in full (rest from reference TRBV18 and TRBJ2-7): NAGVMQNPRHLVRRRGQEARLRCSPMKGHSHVYWYRQLPEEGLKFMVYLQKENIIDESGMPKERFSAEFPKEGPSILRIQQVVRGDSAAYFCASSPRFMSLAGAEQYFGPGTRLTVT.